The 24 T cell receptor beta chains given below trace back to one sample, sequenced in a study of blood T cell repertoires in COVID-19. Only in-frame clones appear in the TCRdb table, and some are missing; sequencing was by immunoSEQ multiplex PCR. The sample has fewer than 350,000 clones; 88% are singletons. The specimen sequenced was PBMCs or T cells enriched from blood (not recorded which). The receptors were sampled from a woman aged 55-75 years in a cohort exposed to, infected with or recovered from COVID-19 (not recorded which).

The rearrangement links TRBV6-1 to TRBJ2-1; weak D call: TRBD2 (5 bases). CDR1 and CDR2 from the germline V gene are MNHNS and SASEGT. Between the trimmed V and J ends, which lost 4 bases and 6 bases, there was a span of 28 bases. This CDR3 region has 19 residues. CDR3 amino acids: CASSGLGLGLKIRSNEQFF. CDR3 DNA sequence: TGTGCCAGCAGTGGACTTGGACTCGGGTTAAAAATTAGATCCAATGAGCAGTTCTTC.

Here the CDR3 reads CASSESARLAGGTGELFF. CDR3 in DNA: TGCGCCAGCAGTGAGTCTGCCCGACTAGCGGGAGGAACCGGGGAGCTGTTTTTT. The chain carries TRBV10-1 and TRBJ2-2; the match to TRBD2 covers 13 bases. Trimming took 0 bases from V and 5 from J; bases not matched to a gene: 6. Germline loops: CDR1 WNHNN, CDR2 SYGVQD (reference sequence). The CDR3 contains 18 residues.

This clone was recorded only once. V gene TRBV23-1 combines with J gene TRBJ1-5, with TRBD1 matching over 7 bases. TRBV23-1 is treated as an ORF (open reading frame) with a function not yet certain. V lost 6 bases to trimming and J lost 1 base; unmatched junction nucleotides: 6. The CDR3 length is 15 residues. The CDR3 loop is CASRLKQGSNQPQHF. In DNA, the CDR3 is TGCGCCAGCAGACTTAAACAGGGGAGCAATCAGCCCCAGCATTTT.

The CDR3 sequence is CASSWTGAGEKLFF. The CDR3 DNA reads TGTGCCAGCAGCTGGACAGGGGCGGGGGAAAAACTGTTTTTT. The J gene is TRBJ1-4, the V gene TRBV7-2, with 9 bases lining up with TRBD1. J lost 8 bases, V lost 4 bases, and 5 bases had no gene match. The CDR3 is 14 amino acids. CDR1 is SGHTA and CDR2 is FQGNSA in the germline V gene.

V usage is TRBV28 and J usage is TRBJ1-6; a possible D gene is TRBD1 (6 bases). Germline CDR1 reads MDHEN; CDR2 reads SYDVKM. Trimming shortened V by 7 bases and J by 8 bases, and 15 bases separated the two germline ends. This CDR3 spans 14 amino acids. The CDR3 sequence is CASTLQGRHSPLHF. As DNA, the CDR3 is TGTGCCAGCACCTTACAGGGAAGGCATTCACCCCTCCACTTT.

The J gene is TRBJ2-5, the V gene TRBV11-2, with TRBD2 matching 11 bases. CDR1 is SGHAT, CDR2 FQNNGV, per germline. This CDR3 has 15 amino acids. The ends lost 5 bases at V and 4 bases at J; junction bases unmatched: 6. CDR3 region: CASSTSGGGGETQYF. CDR3 sequence (DNA): TGTGCCAGCAGCACTAGCGGGGGAGGAGGAGAGACCCAGTACTTC.

In nucleotides, the CDR3 is TGTGCCAGCAGCTCCGGGACTAGCGCAGATACGCAGTATTTT. It specifies CASSSGTSADTQYF. The genes are TRBV6-2 or TRBV6-3 and TRBJ2-3, with 10 positions matching TRBD2. This CDR3 has 14 amino acids. J lost 4 bases, V lost 6 bases, and 4 bases had no gene match. Germline lookup yields CDR1 MNHEY and CDR2 SVGEGT.

This clone is a singleton in its sample. The chain combines TRBV11-3 with TRBJ2-7, with 7 bases matching TRBD1. This CDR3 comprises 20 residues. CDR1 is SGHNT, CDR2 YENEEA, per germline. The J segment lost 4 bases and the V segment lost 2 bases, leaving 23 bases of the junction unmatched. The CDR3 bases are TGTGCCAGCAGCTTATTATATTGGGAAAAGGTCACAGGGGATGAATACGAGCAGTACTTC. It yields the protein CASSLLYWEKVTGDEYEQYF.

The chain joins TRBV27 to TRBJ1-3, with TRBD1 identical over 8 bases. CDR1 and CDR2 from the germline V gene are MNHEY and SMNVEV (reference sequence). The trim removed 3 bases at V and 4 bases at J, leaving 5 bases unmatched. CDR3 length: 15 amino acids. The CDR3 reads CASSFRGQSGNTIYF. In DNA form, the CDR3 reads TGTGCCAGCAGTTTCAGGGGGCAGTCCGGAAACACCATATATTTT.

Of note for this clone: Other DNA sequences in this sample translate to the same CDR3. V and J are TRBV9 and TRBJ2-1, with 7 bases aligning to TRBD2. Germline V gene sequence: CDR1 SGDLS, CDR2 YYNGEE. The CDR3 is 15 amino acids. Germline trimming cut 0 bases from V and 4 bases from J; bases unmatched to any gene: 4. The CDR3 protein is CASSVAGGVYNEQFF. As DNA, the CDR3 is TGTGCCAGCAGCGTAGCGGGAGGAGTGTACAATGAGCAGTTCTTC.

The chain recombines TRBV5-8 with TRBJ1-1; TRBD1 matches 7 bases. The CDR3 consists of 15 residues. Germline V gene sequence: CDR1 SGHTS, CDR2 YDEGEE. The trim removed 4 bases at V and 3 bases at J, leaving 9 bases unmatched. CDR3 in amino acids: CASSIGTDWDTEAFF. In DNA form, the CDR3 reads TGTGCCAGCAGCATCGGGACAGATTGGGACACTGAAGCTTTCTTT.

The chain has TRBV5-1 and TRBJ1-2; a possible D gene is TRBD1 (5 bases). Germline-derived CDR1 and CDR2 are SGHRS and YFSETQ. V lost 4 bases to trimming and J lost 4 bases, with 11 bases between them. The CDR3 has 13 amino acids. The CDR3: CASSLIDSYGYTF. In DNA, the CDR3 is TGCGCCAGCAGCCTGATAGACAGCTATGGCTACACCTTC. The whole variable domain, filled in from reference TRBV5-1 and TRBJ1-2, reads KAGVTQTPRYLIKTRGQQVTLSCSPISGHRSVSWYQQTPGQGLQFLFEYFSETQRNKGNFPGRFSGRQFSNSRSEMNVSTLELGDSALYLCASSLIDSYGYTFGSGTRLTVV.

A single count supports this clone. This sequence joins TRBV3-1 (or the pseudogene TRBV3-2) and TRBJ1-1; D may be TRBD1 (6 bases). This CDR3 comprises 13 residues. Germline CDR1 is LGHDT and CDR2 is YNNKEL (reference sequence). V was clipped by 9 bases and J by 1 base, with 12 bases between them. CDR3 sequence: CASPGHPNTEAFF. CDR3 in DNA: TGTGCCAGTCCGGGACACCCGAACACTGAAGCTTTCTTT.

The rearrangement uses TRBV28 and TRBJ2-3; 7 positions match TRBD1. Germline values: CDR1 MDHEN, CDR2 SYDVKM. This CDR3 has 17 amino acids. V lost 5 bases and J lost 2; bases outside the gene matches: 13. CDR3 in DNA: TGTGCCAGCAGTCGATTGAGAGGGGGCTTCTCCACAGATACGCAGTATTTT. This translates into CASSRLRGGFSTDTQYF.

The chain links TRBV5-1 to TRBJ1-6, with 7 bases matching TRBD1. Germline assignment: CDR1 SGHRS and CDR2 YFSETQ. The CDR3 has 17 amino acids. The ends lost 2 bases at V and 3 bases at J; junction bases unmatched: 8. In DNA form, the CDR3 reads TGCGCCAGCAGCTTTCGAGGGACAGTTAACTATAATTCACCCCTCCACTTT. Residues: CASSFRGTVNYNSPLHF.

This chain links TRBV5-1 with TRBJ2-2, with TRBD1 as a possible D gene (5 bases). Germline values: CDR1 SGHRS, CDR2 YFSETQ. The CDR3 extends over 16 amino acids. Trimming pared 2 bases from V and 0 bases from J, leaving 11 bases between. CDR3 region: CASSFWAGTNTGELFF. The CDR3 region has the DNA TGCGCCAGCAGCTTCTGGGCAGGGACGAACACCGGGGAGCTGTTTTTT.

The chain recombines TRBV7-9 with TRBJ2-1; 10 bases align to TRBD2. The CDR3 runs to 16 residues. Unmatched junction bases numbered 11, after V lost 2 bases and J lost 10 bases. Germline V lookup: CDR1 SEHNR, CDR2 FQNEAQ (reference sequence). The CDR3 region is CASSLYLASGSGEQFF. The CDR3 coding sequence is TGTGCCAGCAGCTTATACTTGGCTAGCGGGAGTGGCGAGCAGTTCTTC. Full variable domain (outside the CDR3, taken from reference TRBV7-9 and TRBJ2-1): DTGVSQNPRHKITKRGQNVTFRCDPISEHNRLYWYRQTLGQGPEFLTYFQNEAQLEKSRLLSDRFSAERPKGSFSTLEIQRTEQGDSAMYLCASSLYLASGSGEQFFGPGTRLTVL.

The J gene is TRBJ1-5, the V gene TRBV2; the match to TRBD1 covers 7 bases. After removal of 6 bases from V and 0 bases from J, the junction contained 5 bases not matched to a gene. The CDR3 has 15 amino acids. CDR1 is SNHLY, CDR2 FYNNEI, per germline. The CDR3 here is CASRGQIFSNQPQHF. The CDR3 bases are TGTGCCAGCAGGGGACAGATTTTTAGCAATCAGCCCCAGCATTTT. Filled out from reference TRBV2 and TRBJ1-5, the complete variable domain reads EPEVTQTPSHQVTQMGQEVILRCVPISNHLYFYWYRQILGQKVEFLVSFYNNEISEKSEIFDDQFSVERPDGSNFTLKIRSTKLEDSAMYFCASRGQIFSNQPQHFGDGTRLSIL.

The chain joins TRBV24-1 to TRBJ2-1; 9 positions agree with TRBD1. CDR1 is KGHDR and CDR2 is SFDVKD in the germline V gene. CDR3 length equals 15 residues. The V gene end was trimmed by 4 bases and the J gene end by 8 bases; junction bases not matched to a gene: 8. The CDR3 spells CATSDRNRGRDEQFF. Here the CDR3 DNA reads TGTGCCACCAGTGACCGAAACAGGGGGCGGGATGAGCAGTTCTTC.

This clone has a single count. The chain recombines TRBV24-1 with TRBJ1-2; 9 nucleotides line up with TRBD1. V lost 12 bases and J lost 8; bases outside the gene matches: 6. CDR3 length equals 11 residues. Germline V gene lookup returns CDR1 KGHDR and CDR2 SFDVKD. The CDR3 DNA sequence: TGTGCCGTTAGGACAGGGGACGGCTACACCTTC. Protein product: CAVRTGDGYTF.

This chain's CDR3 is CASKVRDSQETQYF. DNA of the CDR3: TGTGCCAGTAAAGTCCGGGACAGCCAAGAGACCCAGTACTTC. This chain uses TRBV19 with TRBJ2-5; 7 bases agree with TRBD1. V gave up 7 bases and J gave up 1 base; unmatched junction bases: 6. CDR3 size: 14 residues. CDR1 is LNHDA, CDR2 SQIVND, per germline (reference sequence).

With respect to this clone: Other DNA sequences within the sample encode an identical CDR3. The chain links TRBV3-1 (or the pseudogene TRBV3-2) to TRBJ2-7; tentative D call: TRBD2 (6 bases). V shed 1 base and J shed 7 bases, with 11 bases lying between them. The germline gives CDR1 LGHDT, CDR2 YNNKEL (reference sequence). The CDR3 sequence is 13 residues long. The CDR3 reads CASSQVLAGEQYF. The CDR3 DNA reads as TGTGCCAGCAGCCAAGTACTAGCCGGAGAGCAGTACTTC.

The genes are TRBV28 and TRBJ2-3; a weak D match, TRBD2 (7 bases). Germline lookup yields CDR1 MDHEN and CDR2 SYDVKM. The CDR3 has 15 amino acids. V shed 3 bases and J shed 1 base, with 11 bases lying between them. The CDR3 sequence: CASSLGGLGTDTQYF. In nucleotides, the CDR3 is TGTGCCAGCAGTTTGGGGGGGCTAGGCACAGATACGCAGTATTTT.

As regards this clone: At one end, the junction sequence differs from germline, possibly due to a read error. The chain recombines TRBV7-7 with TRBJ1-4; possibly TRBD1 for D (5 bases). Germline loops: CDR1 SSHAT, CDR2 FNYEAQ (reference sequence). The CDR3 extends over 15 amino acids. The CDR3 is CASSPQGLSNEKLFF. CDR3 coding DNA: TGTGCTAGCAGCCCTCAGGGCCTCTCTAATGAAAAACTGTTTTTT.